The next 15 T cell receptor beta chains were all read from a single sample in a study of T cells in Graves' hyperthyroidism and ophthalmopathy. Using RNA transcripts as the source, TCR beta CDR3 regions were amplified. With the HTBI primer set, the TCR CDR3 went through a first round of RT-PCR. Via MiXCR, TCRdb re-called the multiplex PCR reads, giving one row per CDR3 protein. The sample includes fewer than 450,000 distinct CDR3 sequences, roughly 15% seen only once; the top ten take approximately 19%. Sample: blood. These TCRs come from an older woman with Graves' ophthalmopathy.

At least ten counts were recorded for this clonotype. The V gene is TRBV11-2, the J gene TRBJ2-7; D remains ambiguous. The germline gives CDR1 SGHAT, CDR2 FQNNGV. CDR3 length: 12 residues. V gave up 4 bases and J gave up 6 bases, with 10 bases separating them. CDR3: CASSSLSSEQYF. The CDR3, as DNA: TGTGCCAGCAGCTCCCTGAGTAGCGAGCAGTACTTC.

This clonotype was counted at least ten times. The chain uses TRBV5-1 and TRBJ2-3, with D possibly matching TRBD2 (5 bases). Germline V gives CDR1 SGHRS, CDR2 YFSETQ. The CDR3 covers 15 residues. V was shortened by 4 bases and J by 2 bases, with 14 bases between the two germline ends. This chain's CDR3 is CASSPEVSLTDTQYF. CDR3 DNA: TGCGCCAGCAGCCCGGAGGTCAGCCTCACAGATACGCAGTATTTT.

This clonotype was found many times. This chain joins TRBV20-1 and TRBJ2-1; D is unclear. Germline CDR1 DFQATT, CDR2 SNEGSKA (reference sequence). The CDR3 sequence is 12 residues long. The ends were cut back, 5 bases at V and 10 bases at J, with 15 bases in the middle. CDR3 sequence: CSARTLLREQFF. The DNA for the CDR3 is TGCAGTGCTCGAACCCTGCTGCGCGAGCAGTTCTTC.

This clonotype was detected many times. The V call is TRBV28, the J call TRBJ2-7, with TRBD1 matching over 7 bases. In germline, CDR1 is MDHEN, CDR2 SYDVKM. The CDR3 contains 15 residues. V trimming: 4 bases; J trimming: 1 base; junction bases outside the gene matches: 7. The CDR3 loop is CASSSEGAPSYEQYF. In DNA, the CDR3 is TGTGCCAGCAGTTCCGAGGGGGCGCCTTCCTACGAGCAGTACTTC.

This clonotype was observed many times. The chain combines TRBV2 with TRBJ2-7; TRBD1 aligns across 8 bases. Trimming cost V 8 bases and J 4 bases; bases outside gene matches: 10. CDR1 and CDR2 from the germline V gene are SNHLY and FYNNEI. The CDR3 spans 14 residues. The CDR3 region is CASAPTGGRYEQYF. DNA of the CDR3: TGTGCCAGCGCCCCTACAGGGGGTAGGTACGAGCAGTACTTC.

This clonotype was seen at least ten times. The CDR3 is CASSLVGLAGQETQYF. The CDR3 DNA reads TGTGCCAGCAGCTTAGTTGGACTAGCGGGTCAAGAGACCCAGTACTTC. The chain uses TRBV7-8 and TRBJ2-5, with 11 bases that match TRBD2. Trimming at V came to 1 base and at J to 2 bases, leaving 3 bases not matched to a gene. The CDR3 sequence is 16 residues long. From germline, CDR1 is SGHVS and CDR2 FQNEAQ.

This clonotype was observed at least ten times. CDR3 amino acids: CASSLVTSGRTPYEQYF. The CDR3, as DNA: TGTGCCAGCAGCCTAGTGACTAGCGGGAGGACCCCCTACGAGCAGTACTTC. The V gene is TRBV28, the J gene TRBJ2-7; 13 positions match TRBD2. J gave up 2 bases and V 6 bases, and 10 bases lay outside the gene matches. The germline V gene encodes CDR1 MDHEN and CDR2 SYDVKM. This CDR3 has 17 residues. Filled out from reference TRBV28 and TRBJ2-7, the complete variable domain reads DVKVTQSSRYLVKRTGEKVFLECVQDMDHENMFWYRQDPGLGLRLIYFSYDVKMKEKGDIPEGYSVSREKKERFSLILESASTNQTSMYLCASSLVTSGRTPYEQYFGPGTRLTVT.

The rearrangement links TRBV3-1 to TRBJ2-7; 8 bases line up with TRBD2. The CDR3 has 14 amino acids. The V segment lost 4 bases and the J segment 6 bases; nucleotides outside the gene matches: 8. The germline V gene encodes CDR1 LGHDT and CDR2 YNNKEL (reference sequence). CDR3 DNA: TGTGCCAGCAGCCCCCTGAGCGGGAGAGTCGAGCAGTACTTC. As protein: CASSPLSGRVEQYF.

This clonotype was observed a few times. The chain joins TRBV28 to TRBJ2-1; 7 positions match TRBD2. Germline values: CDR1 MDHEN, CDR2 SYDVKM. The ends lost 10 bases at V and 9 bases at J; junction bases unmatched: 15. The CDR3 length is 14 residues. The CDR3 region is CATLGLAGESEQFF. The CDR3 bases are TGTGCCACCTTGGGACTTGCGGGAGAGAGTGAGCAGTTCTTC.

This clonotype was seen repeatedly, ten times or more. V and J are TRBV7-2 and TRBJ2-5; D could derive from TRBD1 or TRBD2 (7 bases each). Trimming removed 1 base from V and 7 bases from J, with 16 bases in between. Germline values: CDR1 SGHTA, CDR2 FQGNSA. CDR3 length: 15 residues. The CDR3 region is CASSLVSGGETTQYF. For the CDR3, the DNA is TGTGCCAGCAGCTTAGTGTCAGGGGGGGAAACGACCCAGTACTTC.

The table lists this clonotype with many counts. The rearrangement uses TRBV28 and TRBJ2-5; TRBD1 matches at 12 bases. The CDR3 is 15 amino acids. Germline trimming cut 4 bases from V and 5 bases from J; bases unmatched to any gene: 5. Germline CDR1 reads MDHEN; CDR2 reads SYDVKM. CDR3 sequence (DNA): TGTGCCAGCAGTTCCGGGACAGGGGGCTTGGAGACCCAGTACTTC. Translating gives CASSSGTGGLETQYF.

The V call is TRBV7-9, the J call TRBJ2-7; D possibly corresponds to TRBD1 (6 bases). The CDR3 sequence is 13 residues long. CDR1 is SEHNR and CDR2 is FQNEAQ in the germline V gene (reference sequence). V was cut by 5 bases and J by 3 bases, with 11 bases left in between. The CDR3 region has the DNA TGTGCCAGCAGCGCCCCGGGACACTACGAGCAGTACTTC. This encodes CASSAPGHYEQYF.

Worth noting for this clonotype: A much larger clone sits a single nucleotide away, making a read error possible. The rearrangement links TRBV5-1 to TRBJ2-1; D is undetermined. The V gene lost 7 bases and the J gene lost 11 bases, with 13 bases spanning the gap. CDR1 is SGHRS and CDR2 is YFSETQ in the germline V gene. The length of the CDR3 is 11 residues. CDR3 bases: TGCGCCAGCGGCTCGGACGCGAAGCAGTTCTTC. Translation gives CASGSDAKQFF.

The chain has TRBV15 and TRBJ2-3; 7 bases map to TRBD1. CDR1 and CDR2 from the germline V gene are LNHNV and YYDKDF (reference sequence). This CDR3 comprises 16 residues. Germline trimming cut 5 bases from V and 1 base from J; bases unmatched to any gene: 9. DNA for the CDR3: TGTGCCACCAGCGGATACAGGGGTACGGGCACAGATACGCAGTATTTT. This codes for CATSGYRGTGTDTQYF.

V and J are TRBV5-1 and TRBJ2-7; D may be TRBD1 or TRBD2 (6 bases each). From germline, CDR1 is SGHRS and CDR2 YFSETQ. Trimming pared 0 bases from V and 6 bases from J, leaving 16 bases between. CDR3 length: 15 residues. This chain's CDR3 is CASSLGGAQLGEQYF. The CDR3 DNA sequence: TGCGCCAGCAGCTTGGGGGGGGCCCAGTTGGGCGAGCAGTACTTC.